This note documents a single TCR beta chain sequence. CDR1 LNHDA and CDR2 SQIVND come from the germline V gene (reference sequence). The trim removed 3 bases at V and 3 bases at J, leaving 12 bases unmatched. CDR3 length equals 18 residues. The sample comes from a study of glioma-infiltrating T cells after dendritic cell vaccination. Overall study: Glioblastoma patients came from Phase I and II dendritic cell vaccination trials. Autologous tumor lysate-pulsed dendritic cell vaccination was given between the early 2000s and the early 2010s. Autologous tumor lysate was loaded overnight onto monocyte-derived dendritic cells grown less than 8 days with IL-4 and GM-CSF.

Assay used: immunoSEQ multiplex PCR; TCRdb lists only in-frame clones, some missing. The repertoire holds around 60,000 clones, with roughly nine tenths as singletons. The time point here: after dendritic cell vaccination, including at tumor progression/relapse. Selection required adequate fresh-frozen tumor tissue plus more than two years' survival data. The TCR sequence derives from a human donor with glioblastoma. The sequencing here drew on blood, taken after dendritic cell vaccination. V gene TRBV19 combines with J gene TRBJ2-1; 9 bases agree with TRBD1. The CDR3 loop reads CASSISPPWTGVYNEQFF. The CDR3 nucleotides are TGTGCCAGTAGTATTTCCCCCCCTTGGACAGGGGTCTACAATGAGCAGTTCTTC.